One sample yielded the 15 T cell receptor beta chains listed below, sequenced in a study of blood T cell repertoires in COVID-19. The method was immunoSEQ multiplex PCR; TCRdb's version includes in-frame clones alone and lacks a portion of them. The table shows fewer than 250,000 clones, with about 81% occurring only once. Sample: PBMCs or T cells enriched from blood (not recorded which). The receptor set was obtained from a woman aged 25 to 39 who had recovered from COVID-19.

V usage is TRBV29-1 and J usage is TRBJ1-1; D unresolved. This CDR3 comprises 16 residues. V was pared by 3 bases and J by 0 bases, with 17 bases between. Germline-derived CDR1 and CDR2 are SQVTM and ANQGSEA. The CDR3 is CSVELNGFLMNTEAFF. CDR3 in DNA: TGCAGCGTTGAGCTTAACGGGTTTCTCATGAACACTGAAGCTTTCTTT.

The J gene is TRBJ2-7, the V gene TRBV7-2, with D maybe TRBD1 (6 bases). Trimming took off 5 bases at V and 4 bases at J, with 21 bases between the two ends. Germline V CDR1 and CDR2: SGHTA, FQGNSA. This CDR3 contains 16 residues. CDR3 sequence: CASSLRDSAGVYEQYF. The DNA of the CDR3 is TGTGCCAGCAGCCTCAGAGATAGCGCAGGGGTATACGAGCAGTACTTC.

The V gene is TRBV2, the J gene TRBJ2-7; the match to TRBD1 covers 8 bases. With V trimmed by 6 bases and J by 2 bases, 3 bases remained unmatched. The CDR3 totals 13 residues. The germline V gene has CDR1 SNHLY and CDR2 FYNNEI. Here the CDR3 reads CASSRDRTYEQYV. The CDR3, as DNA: TGTGCCAGCAGCCGGGACAGGACCTACGAGCAGTACGTC.

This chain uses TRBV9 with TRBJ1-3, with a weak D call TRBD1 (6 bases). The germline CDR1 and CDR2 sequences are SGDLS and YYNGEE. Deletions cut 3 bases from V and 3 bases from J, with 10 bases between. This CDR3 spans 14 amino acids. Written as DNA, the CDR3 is TGTGCCAGCAGCGGTCGGGACAATGGAAACACCATATATTTT. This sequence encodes CASSGRDNGNTIYF.

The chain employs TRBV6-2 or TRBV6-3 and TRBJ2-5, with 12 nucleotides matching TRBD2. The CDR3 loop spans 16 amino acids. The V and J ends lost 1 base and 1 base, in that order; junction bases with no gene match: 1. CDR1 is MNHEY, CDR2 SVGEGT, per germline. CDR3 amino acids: CASSYWTSGAQETQYF. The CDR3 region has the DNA TGTGCCAGCAGTTACTGGACTAGCGGGGCCCAAGAGACCCAGTACTTC.

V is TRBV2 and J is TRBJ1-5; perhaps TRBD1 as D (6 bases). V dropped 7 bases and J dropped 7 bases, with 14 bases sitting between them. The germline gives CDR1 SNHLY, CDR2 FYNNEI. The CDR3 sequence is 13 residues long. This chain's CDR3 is CASNADRSQPQHF. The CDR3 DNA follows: TGTGCCAGCAACGCCGACAGGAGCCAGCCCCAGCATTTT.

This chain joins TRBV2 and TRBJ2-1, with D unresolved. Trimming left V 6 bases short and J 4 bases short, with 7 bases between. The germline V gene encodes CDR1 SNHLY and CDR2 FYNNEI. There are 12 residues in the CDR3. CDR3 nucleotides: TGTGCCAGCAGAGATACTTACAATGAGCAGTTCTTC. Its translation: CASRDTYNEQFF.

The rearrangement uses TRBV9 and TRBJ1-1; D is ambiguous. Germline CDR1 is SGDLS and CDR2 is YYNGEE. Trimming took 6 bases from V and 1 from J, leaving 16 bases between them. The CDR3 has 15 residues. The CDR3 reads CASKASGGRNTEAFF. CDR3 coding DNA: TGTGCCAGCAAAGCGAGTGGCGGGAGGAACACTGAAGCTTTCTTT.

CDR3 DNA: TGTGCCAGCAGCCAAGGGGGGGGCCGGGTTTCGCAGTATTTT. Protein: CASSQGGGRVSQYF. V is TRBV3-1 (or the pseudogene TRBV3-2) and J is TRBJ2-3; TRBD2 might be the D (7 bases). The CDR3 spans 14 residues. CDR1 is LGHDT and CDR2 is YNNKEL in the germline V gene (reference sequence). Trimming took off 1 base at V and 10 bases at J, with 15 bases between the two ends.

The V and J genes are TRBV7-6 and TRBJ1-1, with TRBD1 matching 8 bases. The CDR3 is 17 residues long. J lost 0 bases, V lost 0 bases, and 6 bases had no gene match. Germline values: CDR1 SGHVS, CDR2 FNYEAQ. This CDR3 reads CASSLASGQALNTEAFF. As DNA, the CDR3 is TGTGCCAGCAGCTTAGCTTCGGGACAGGCGTTGAACACTGAAGCTTTCTTT.

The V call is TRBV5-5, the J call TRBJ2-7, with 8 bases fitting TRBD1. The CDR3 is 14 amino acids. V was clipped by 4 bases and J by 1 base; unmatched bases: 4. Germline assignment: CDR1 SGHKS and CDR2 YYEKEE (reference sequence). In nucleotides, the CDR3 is TGTGCCAGCAGCCCCACAGGGGGGTCCTACGAGCAGTACGTC. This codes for CASSPTGGSYEQYV.

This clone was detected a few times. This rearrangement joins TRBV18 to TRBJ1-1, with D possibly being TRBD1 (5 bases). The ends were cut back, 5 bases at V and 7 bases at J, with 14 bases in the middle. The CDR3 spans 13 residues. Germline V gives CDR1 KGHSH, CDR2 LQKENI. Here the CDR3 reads CASSTGGVSEAFF. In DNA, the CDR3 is TGTGCCAGCTCAACCGGGGGGGTCAGTGAAGCTTTCTTT.

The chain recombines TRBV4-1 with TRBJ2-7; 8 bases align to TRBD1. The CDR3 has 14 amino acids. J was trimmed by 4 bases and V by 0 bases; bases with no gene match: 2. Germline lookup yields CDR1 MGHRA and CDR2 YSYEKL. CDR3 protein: CASSQDGTGYEQYV. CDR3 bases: TGCGCCAGCAGCCAAGATGGGACAGGATACGAGCAGTACGTC.

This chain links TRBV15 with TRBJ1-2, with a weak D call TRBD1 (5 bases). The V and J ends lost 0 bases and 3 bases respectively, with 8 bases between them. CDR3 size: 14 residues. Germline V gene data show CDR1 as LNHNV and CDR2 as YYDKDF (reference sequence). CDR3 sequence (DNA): TGTGCCACCAGCAGAGATCGGGGGTACTATGGCTACACCTTC. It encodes CATSRDRGYYGYTF.

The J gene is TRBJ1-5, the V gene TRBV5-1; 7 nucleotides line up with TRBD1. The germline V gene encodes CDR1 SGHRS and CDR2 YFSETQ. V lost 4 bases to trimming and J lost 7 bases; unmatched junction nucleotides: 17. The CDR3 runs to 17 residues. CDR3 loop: CASSGPGDRVAEQPQHF. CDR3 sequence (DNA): TGCGCCAGCAGCGGGCCGGGAGACAGGGTGGCGGAGCAGCCCCAGCATTTT.